This T cell receptor beta chain was observed in a study of T cell responses to AZD1222 COVID-19 vaccine. General study points: It was only six AZD1222 recipients who were seropositive at baseline. CD4 TCRs covered the whole spike, strongest at regions 160-218 and 743-854.

The ends were cut back, 4 bases at V and 1 base at J, with 4 bases in the middle. The CDR3 contains 11 residues. Germline V gene lookup returns CDR1 SQVTM and CDR2 ANQGSEA. The table came from immunoSEQ multiplex PCR; TCRdb's copy has only in-frame clones and leaves some out. The table records over 95,000 clones, 85% to 90% of them present only once. In regard to this clone: Its target is not known.

This clonotype was obtained from an adult in good health. The V call is TRBV29-1, the J call TRBJ1-1, with unresolved D. The sample in question was peripheral blood, obtained on day 0 of AZD1222 vaccination. The CDR3, as DNA: TGCAGCGTTGGGACGAACACTGAAGCTTTCTTT. Translated, it gives CSVGTNTEAFF. The whole variable domain, filled in from reference TRBV29-1 and TRBJ1-1, reads SAVISQKPSRDICQRGTSLTIQCQVDSQVTMMFWYRQQPGQSLTLIATANQGSEATYESGFVIDKFPISRPNLTFSTLTVSNMSPEDSSIYLCSVGTNTEAFFGQGTRLTVV.